Below, one TCR beta chain is given with its context. The data were taken from a study of blood T cell repertoires in COVID-19. Overall study: Nucleic acid was either cDNA or gDNA, and it came from T cells, B-cell-depleted T cells, or PBMCs.

Original data processing: Reference gene primer amplification in the assay estimated nucleated cell counts. Data came from immunoSEQ multiplex PCR; TCRdb stores just in-frame clones and leaves some out. From that table come the V and J calls and clone size; the DNA was used to work out D and trimming. The repertoire holds about 100,000 clones, with roughly 92% as singletons. The CDR3 runs 16 residues. Trimming at V came to 7 bases and at J to 4 bases, leaving 13 bases not matched to a gene. The germline CDR1 and CDR2 sequences are LNHDA and SQIVND (reference sequence). Sample: peripheral blood. The rearrangement uses TRBV19 and TRBJ1-5, with 7 bases identical to TRBD1. This TCR was sampled from a man aged 55 to 69 with acute or convalescent COVID-19. The CDR3 loop is CASIGAFGQVNQPQHF. CDR3 coding DNA: TGTGCCAGTATTGGGGCTTTCGGACAGGTAAATCAGCCCCAGCATTTT.